What follows are 23 T cell receptor beta chains derived from one specimen sequenced in a study of neurological immune-mediated disorders. MiXCR, run by TCRdb on the 5' RACE reads, gives a single entry per CDR3 protein. The sample carries about 58,000 distinct CDR3 sequences, roughly 3.5% recorded once. The sample was PBMCs. Every receptor here comes from a woman between 55 and 75 years old with multiple sclerosis.

In its sample, this clonotype was seen many times. V is TRBV20-1 and J is TRBJ2-7, with D hard to call. V dropped 3 bases and J dropped 2 bases, with 23 bases sitting between them. Germline-derived CDR1 and CDR2 are DFQATT and SNEGSKA (reference sequence). The CDR3 length is 17 residues. The CDR3 region is CSASPPLGPSAPYEQYF. The CDR3 DNA follows: TGCAGTGCTAGTCCCCCTCTCGGGCCCTCAGCTCCCTACGAGCAGTACTTC.

This clonotype was observed at least ten times. The chain recombines TRBV28 with TRBJ2-2, with TRBD1 matching over 8 bases. Per germline, CDR1 MDHEN and CDR2 SYDVKM. CDR3 length: 17 amino acids. V shed 2 bases and J 6 bases; nucleotides not matched to a gene: 11. Here the CDR3 DNA reads TGTGCCAGCAGTTTAGGTGATCAGGACAGGGTATCCGGGGAGCTGTTTTTT. It specifies CASSLGDQDRVSGELFF.

This clonotype was detected many times. This sequence joins TRBV20-1 and TRBJ2-5; 12 bases are shared with TRBD2. V gave up 3 bases and J gave up 7 bases; unmatched junction bases: 15. Germline CDR1 is DFQATT and CDR2 is SNEGSKA (reference sequence). The CDR3 extends over 17 amino acids. CDR3 bases: TGCAGTGCTAGTGGGTCTAGCGGGAGGGCTGGCATTGGGACCCAGTACTTC. It is translated as CSASGSSGRAGIGTQYF.

This clonotype was observed many times. The chain links TRBV29-1 to TRBJ2-2; D tentatively fits TRBD1 or TRBD2 (5 bases each). CDR1 and CDR2 from the germline V gene are SQVTM and ANQGSEA. The CDR3 totals 15 residues. V was clipped by 3 bases and J by 5 bases, with 16 bases between them. Here the CDR3 DNA reads TGCAGCGTTGACGGCCCGGGACGGTCTACCGGGGAGCTGTTTTTT. Translating gives CSVDGPGRSTGELFF.

This clonotype has a count of ten or more. The V and J genes are TRBV4-3 and TRBJ1-6; 11 nucleotides match TRBD1. V dropped 1 base and J dropped 9; count of bases not matched to a gene: 5. The CDR3 totals 16 residues. Germline V gene sequence: CDR1 LGHNA, CDR2 YSLEER. CDR3 protein: CASSQGPGTGGSPLHF. CDR3 nucleotide sequence: TGCGCCAGCAGCCAAGGACCCGGGACAGGGGGTTCACCCCTCCACTTT.

This clonotype was detected ten times or more. The chain is built from TRBV20-1 and TRBJ2-3; no clear D. The germline V gene has CDR1 DFQATT and CDR2 SNEGSKA (reference sequence). This CDR3 has 12 amino acids. V was clipped by 3 bases and J by 2 bases, with 6 bases between them. CDR3 region: CSASLSTDTQYF. CDR3 nucleotides: TGCAGTGCTAGTCTCTCCACAGATACGCAGTATTTT.

This clonotype was counted ten times or more. The rearrangement links TRBV20-1 to TRBJ2-1; D could derive from TRBD1 or TRBD2 (5 bases each). Between the trimmed V and J ends, which lost 3 bases and 12 bases, there was a span of 21 bases. The germline V gene has CDR1 DFQATT and CDR2 SNEGSKA (reference sequence). The CDR3 has 14 amino acids. The CDR3 loop reads CSARARRGALWQFF. The CDR3 coding sequence is TGCAGTGCTAGGGCTAGGAGAGGGGCTCTTTGGCAGTTCTTC.

This clonotype was seen at least ten times. The chain joins TRBV2 to TRBJ1-5, with TRBD1 matching over 10 bases. V lost 1 base and J lost 6; bases outside the gene matches: 3. Germline V gene lookup returns CDR1 SNHLY and CDR2 FYNNEI. The CDR3 is made up of 15 amino acids. CDR3 coding DNA: TGTGCCAGCAGTGAAGGGACAGGGGGTGTTCAGCCCCAGCATTTT. Protein sequence: CASSEGTGGVQPQHF.

This clonotype has at least ten counts. The chain uses TRBV12-3 or TRBV12-4 and TRBJ2-7; 10 nucleotides match TRBD1. V lost 6 bases, J lost 2 bases, and 7 bases stayed unmatched. This CDR3 is built from 15 residues. CDR3 bases: TGTGCCAGCAGCCGTCGACAGGGGGCGGCCTACGAGCAGTACTTC. Protein product: CASSRRQGAAYEQYF.

DNA for the CDR3: TGTGCCAGCAGTTTGTACAGGGGGAACGGCAATCAGCCCCAGCATTTT. Protein sequence: CASSLYRGNGNQPQHF. The chain has TRBV27 and TRBJ1-5; TRBD1 matches 8 bases. Germline V gene sequence: CDR1 MNHEY, CDR2 SMNVEV (reference sequence). V trimming: 3 bases; J trimming: 2 bases; junction bases outside the gene matches: 6. The CDR3 sequence is 16 residues long.

This clonotype was counted many times. The chain recombines TRBV6-9 with TRBJ2-7; D ambiguous. This CDR3 has 9 residues. V lost 7 bases to trimming and J lost 3 bases, with 1 base between them. From germline, CDR1 is MNHGY and CDR2 SVAAGI. CDR3 sequence reads: CASNYEQYF. The CDR3 DNA sequence: TGTGCCAGCAACTACGAGCAGTACTTC.

This clonotype was counted a few times. One base away lies a much larger clone, so this may be a sequencing read error. This chain links TRBV27 with TRBJ2-3, with 8 bases fitting TRBD2. Germline values: CDR1 MNHEY, CDR2 SMNVEV (reference sequence). This CDR3 has 17 amino acids. Trimming removed 1 base from V and 2 bases from J; junction bases left unmatched: 8. CDR3 protein: CASSLLWNSGTTDTQYF. CDR3 in DNA: TGTGCCAGCAGTTTATTATGGAATAGCGGGACCACAGATACGCAGTATTTT.

This clonotype was seen repeatedly, ten times or more. This chain uses TRBV10-3 with TRBJ2-5; 10 bases align to TRBD2. CDR3 length: 14 residues. Germline V CDR1 and CDR2: ENHRY, SYGVKD. With 10 bases clipped from V and 5 bases from J, the junction kept 10 bases outside the gene matches. The CDR3 spells CASRSGGAWETQYF. The CDR3 bases are TGTGCCAGCCGAAGCGGGGGGGCATGGGAGACCCAGTACTTC.

This clonotype was seen repeatedly, ten times or more. V is TRBV3-1 and J is TRBJ2-7; a weak D match, TRBD1 (6 bases). In germline, CDR1 is LGHDT, CDR2 YNNKEL (reference sequence). This CDR3 has 15 residues. V was clipped by 1 base and J by 3 bases, with 13 bases between them. CDR3 in DNA: TGTGCCAGCAGCCAAGGCGTCACACAGGGCTACGAGCAGTACTTC. Encoded protein: CASSQGVTQGYEQYF.

The table lists this clonotype with many counts. V usage is TRBV11-2 and J usage is TRBJ2-2; D is unresolved. Trimming removed 2 bases from V and 6 bases from J, with 7 bases in between. CDR3 size: 13 residues. Germline CDR1 reads SGHAT; CDR2 reads FQNNGV. CDR3 bases: TGTGCCAGCAGCTTAATCAGCGCCGGGGAGCTGTTTTTT. It is translated as CASSLISAGELFF.

This clonotype was counted many times. The chain recombines TRBV5-1 with TRBJ2-7; 10 bases are a match to TRBD1. The CDR3 sequence is 14 residues long. CDR1 is SGHRS and CDR2 is YFSETQ in the germline V gene. Trimming took 3 bases from V and 5 from J; bases not matched to a gene: 5. The CDR3 DNA reads TGCGCCAGCAGCTCGGGACAGGGGACCCACGAGCAGTACTTC. This gives the protein CASSSGQGTHEQYF.

This clonotype was recorded many times. This chain uses TRBV6-5 with TRBJ1-2, with 7 bases that match TRBD1. The CDR3 sequence is 17 residues long. J lost 3 bases, V lost 0 bases, and 10 bases had no gene match. Germline V CDR1 and CDR2: MNHEY, SVGAGI. CDR3 region: CASSYSPRGFAYYGYTF. As DNA, the CDR3 is TGTGCCAGCAGTTACTCACCCAGGGGGTTCGCGTACTATGGCTACACCTTC.

This clonotype has a count of ten or more. The genes are TRBV20-1 and TRBJ2-2; 12 positions match TRBD2. Germline CDR1 reads DFQATT; CDR2 reads SNEGSKA (reference sequence). Trimming at V came to 2 bases and at J to 6 bases, leaving 1 base not matched to a gene. The CDR3 contains 14 residues. In nucleotides, the CDR3 is TGCAGTGCTAGACTAGCGGGAGGGGCCGGGGAGCTGTTTTTT. Its translation is CSARLAGGAGELFF.

The chain has TRBV28 and TRBJ2-7, with D unclear. Germline V gives CDR1 MDHEN, CDR2 SYDVKM. Trimming took off 5 bases at V and 2 bases at J, with 10 bases between the two ends. The CDR3 totals 13 residues. The CDR3 reads CASSLTRAYEQYF. DNA for the CDR3: TGTGCCAGCAGTCTTACCCGGGCCTACGAGCAGTACTTC.

This clonotype appeared a few times. Possible read error: a much larger clone is one base away. This chain links TRBV28 with TRBJ2-1; D not resolved. Germline V gene lookup returns CDR1 MDHEN and CDR2 SYDVKM. This CDR3 region has 13 residues. CDR3: CASSADPYNAQFF. The DNA of the CDR3 is TGTGCCAGCAGCGCAGACCCCTACAATGCGCAGTTCTTC.

This clonotype was seen repeatedly, ten times or more. The V call is TRBV28, the J call TRBJ2-3, with 8 nucleotides matching TRBD2. This CDR3 has 16 residues. V shed 5 bases and J 3 bases; nucleotides not matched to a gene: 10. Germline CDR1 is MDHEN and CDR2 is SYDVKM. CDR3: CASSTRSGSRTDTQYF. The CDR3 region has the DNA TGTGCCAGCAGTACCCGAAGCGGGAGTAGGACAGATACGCAGTATTTT.

At least ten counts were recorded for this clonotype. The V and J genes are TRBV20-1 and TRBJ1-1; TRBD1 matches at 9 bases. With 6 bases clipped from V and 5 bases from J, the junction kept 13 bases outside the gene matches. This CDR3 is 15 amino acids long. Germline V gene sequence: CDR1 DFQATT, CDR2 SNEGSKA (reference sequence). The CDR3 nucleotides are TGCAGTGCAAGTCCCGGGACAGGGTTTAGGACTGAAGCTTTCTTT. This sequence encodes CSASPGTGFRTEAFF.

This clonotype was detected ten times or more. This chain links TRBV4-1 with TRBJ2-1, with D possibly TRBD2 on 6 matching bases. The CDR3 covers 17 residues. Trimming cost V 0 bases and J 8 bases, with 20 bases left between them. CDR1 is MGHRA and CDR2 is YSYEKL in the germline V gene. DNA for the CDR3: TGCGCCAGCAGCCAAGATTTGACGACTAGGTCAGTTCATGAGCAGTTCTTC. This translates into CASSQDLTTRSVHEQFF.